A selection of T cell receptor beta chains follows, all from one sample in a study of human T cells and chemical hapten exposure. Via MiXCR, TCRdb re-called the RACE reads, giving one row per CDR3 protein. The sample holds about 260,000 distinct CDR3 sequences, 7.5% to 9% seen once. This sample comprised whole blood, obtained in connection with sensitization to the hapten diphenylcyclopropenone (DPC). These receptors were obtained from a woman in her thirties or forties with alopecia areata. Some clones in this sample may be carry-over from other donors' samples. Each CDR3 is given with its conserved first and last residue. The D gene is left open where the match is weak. A clone size is listed for some rows: how often the clone was seen (once, few, many), or a class if it is expanded.

D gene	J gene	V gene	clone size	CDR3 protein	CDR3 DNA
-	TRBJ2-5	TRBV7-2	many	CASSLSLGFQETQYF	TGTGCCAGCAGCCTCAGCCTTGGATTCCAAGAGACCCAGTACTTC
-	TRBJ1-4	TRBV27	many	CASSTLPGLHNEKLFF	TGTGCCAGCAGTACTCTTCCGGGACTCCATAATGAAAAACTGTTTTTT
-	TRBJ2-1	TRBV12-3/TRBV12-4	-	CASAPHNEQFF	TGTGCCAGCGCTCCCCACAATGAGCAGTTCTTC
-	TRBJ1-4	TRBV11-2	-	CASSFGLAGDEKLFF	TGTGCCAGCAGCTTCGGTTTAGCCGGGGATGAAAAACTGTTTTTT
TRBD2	TRBJ2-3	TRBV6-5	few	CASTRGLGGDTQYF	TGTGCCAGCACACGGGGACTAGGAGGGGATACGCAGTATTTT
TRBD2	TRBJ2-7	TRBV6-2/TRBV6-3	-	CASQTRLAGISYEQYF	TGTGCCAGCCAGACCAGACTAGCGGGGATCTCCTACGAGCAGTACTTC
-	TRBJ2-5	TRBV12-3/TRBV12-4	-	CASSRYRASETQYF	TGTGCCAGCAGCCGATACAGGGCTTCAGAGACCCAGTACTTC
-	TRBJ1-4	TRBV28	few	CAAQSGQYNEKLFF	TGTGCGGCACAGTCCGGGCAGTATAATGAAAAACTGTTTTTT
-	TRBJ1-6	TRBV20-1	-	CSARVRGTDSPLHF	TGCAGTGCTAGAGTGAGAGGGACGGATTCACCCCTCCACTTT
-	TRBJ1-1	TRBV5-1	-	CASSPATGLDLSMNTEAFF	TGCGCCAGCAGCCCGGCTACAGGTCTGGATCTCTCCATGAACACTGAAGCTTTCTTT
-	TRBJ1-2	TRBV4-3	many	CASSQGTGSYGYTF	TGCGCCAGCAGCCAAGGGACTGGCTCGTATGGCTACACCTTC
TRBD1	TRBJ1-4	TRBV12-3/TRBV12-4	few	CASNYRGSDEKLFF	TGTGCCAGCAACTACAGGGGTTCGGATGAAAAACTGTTTTTT
-	TRBJ2-3	TRBV5-1	few	CASSLDSWSTDTQYF	TGCGCCAGCAGCTTGGATAGCTGGAGCACAGATACGCAGTATTTT
-	TRBJ1-5	TRBV29-1	many	CSVAGEHQPQHF	TGCAGCGTTGCAGGCGAGCATCAGCCCCAGCATTTT
-	TRBJ2-5	TRBV7-7	many	CASSLGGERETQYF	TGTGCTAGCAGCTTAGGCGGTGAGCGGGAGACCCAGTACTTC
TRBD2	TRBJ2-3	TRBV9	-	CASSVGTSGHVDTQYF	TGTGCCAGCAGCGTAGGGACTAGCGGGCACGTAGATACGCAGTATTTT
-	TRBJ2-2	TRBV7-2	few	CASSASFDGGTGELFF	TGTGCCAGCAGCGCGTCCTTCGACGGAGGCACCGGGGAGCTGTTTTTT
TRBD2	TRBJ2-7	TRBV12-3/TRBV12-4	few	CASSPVVAGRSSYEQYF	TGTGCCAGCAGCCCTGTGGTAGCGGGACGCTCCTCCTACGAGCAGTACTTC
-	TRBJ1-1	TRBV6-2/TRBV6-3	many	CASSTQGWPLMTEAFF	TGTGCCAGCAGTACACAGGGCTGGCCGCTTATGACTGAAGCTTTCTTT
-	TRBJ2-5	TRBV7-2	many	CASSSSREETQYF	TGTGCCAGCAGCTCCTCGAGGGAAGAGACCCAGTACTTC
TRBD2	TRBJ2-7	TRBV14	many	CASSHGAGFLAGVREQYF	TGTGCCAGCAGCCACGGTGCAGGGTTTCTAGCGGGAGTGCGGGAGCAGTACTTC
-	TRBJ2-2	TRBV24-1	-	CATSLQGPGELFF	TGTGCCACCAGCCTACAGGGTCCCGGGGAGCTGTTTTTT
TRBD2	TRBJ2-1	TRBV7-9	once	CASSGTSGSRNEQFF	TGTGCCAGCAGCGGGACTAGCGGGAGTAGGAATGAGCAGTTCTTC
-	TRBJ2-5	TRBV27	few	CASSLSQSETQYF	TGTGCCAGCAGTTTGTCACAGTCGGAGACCCAGTACTTC
-	TRBJ1-1	TRBV20-1	-	CSARGEKDTEAFF	TGCAGTGCTAGAGGGGAGAAGGACACTGAAGCTTTCTTT
TRBD1	TRBJ2-3	TRBV6-1	few	CASSARQGARGDTQYF	TGTGCCAGCAGTGCCAGACAGGGGGCAAGAGGAGATACGCAGTATTTT
TRBD2	TRBJ2-3	TRBV2	-	CASSRYAGEAQYF	TGTGCCAGCAGTAGATACGCGGGAGAAGCGCAGTATTTT